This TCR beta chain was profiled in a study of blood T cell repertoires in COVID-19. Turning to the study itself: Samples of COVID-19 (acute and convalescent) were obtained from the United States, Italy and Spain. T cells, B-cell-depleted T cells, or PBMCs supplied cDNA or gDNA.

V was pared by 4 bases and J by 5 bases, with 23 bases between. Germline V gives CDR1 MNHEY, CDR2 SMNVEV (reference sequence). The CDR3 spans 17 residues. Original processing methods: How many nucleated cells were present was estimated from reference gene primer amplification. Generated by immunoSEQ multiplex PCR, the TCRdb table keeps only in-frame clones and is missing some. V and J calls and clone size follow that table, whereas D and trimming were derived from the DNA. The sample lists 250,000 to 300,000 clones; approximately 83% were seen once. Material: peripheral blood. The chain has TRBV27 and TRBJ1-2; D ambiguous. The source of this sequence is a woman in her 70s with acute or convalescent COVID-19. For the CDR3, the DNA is TGTGCCAGCAGTTGGTTAGGAGGGCAAGGATCTCGATATGGCTACACCTTC. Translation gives CASSWLGGQGSRYGYTF.